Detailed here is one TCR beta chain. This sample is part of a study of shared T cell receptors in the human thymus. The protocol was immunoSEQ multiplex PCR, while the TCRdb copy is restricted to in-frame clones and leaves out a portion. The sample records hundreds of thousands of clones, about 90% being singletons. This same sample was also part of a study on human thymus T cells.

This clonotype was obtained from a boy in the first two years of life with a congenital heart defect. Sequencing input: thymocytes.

The CDR3 here is CASTTSGTTPHIPNEQFF. The CDR3, as DNA: TGTGCCAGCACGACTAGCGGGACTACCCCCCACATTCCCAATGAGCAGTTCTTC. The chain has TRBV2 and TRBJ2-1; 11 bases agree with TRBD2. The CDR3 consists of 18 residues. The germline CDR1 and CDR2 sequences are SNHLY and FYNNEI. V shed 7 bases and J 6 bases; nucleotides not matched to a gene: 17. Using reference TRBV2 and TRBJ2-1 for the parts outside the CDR3, the full variable domain is EPEVTQTPSHQVTQMGQEVILRCVPISNHLYFYWYRQILGQKVEFLVSFYNNEISEKSEIFDDQFSVERPDGSNFTLKIRSTKLEDSAMYFCASTTSGTTPHIPNEQFFGPGTRLTVL.